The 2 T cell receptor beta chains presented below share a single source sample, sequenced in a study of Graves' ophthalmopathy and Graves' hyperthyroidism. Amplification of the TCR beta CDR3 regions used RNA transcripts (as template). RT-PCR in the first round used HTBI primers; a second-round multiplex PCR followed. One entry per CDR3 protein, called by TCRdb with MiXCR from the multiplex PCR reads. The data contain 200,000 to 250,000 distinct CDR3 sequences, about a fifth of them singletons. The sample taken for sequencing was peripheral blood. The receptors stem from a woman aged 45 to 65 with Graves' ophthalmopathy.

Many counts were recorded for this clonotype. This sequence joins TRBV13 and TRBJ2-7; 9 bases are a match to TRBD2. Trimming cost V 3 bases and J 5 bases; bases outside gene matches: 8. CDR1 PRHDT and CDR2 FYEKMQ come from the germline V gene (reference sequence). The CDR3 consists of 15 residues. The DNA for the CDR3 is TGTGCCAGCAGCTTGGGGACTAGCAATTACAACGAGCAGTACTTC. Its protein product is CASSLGTSNYNEQYF.

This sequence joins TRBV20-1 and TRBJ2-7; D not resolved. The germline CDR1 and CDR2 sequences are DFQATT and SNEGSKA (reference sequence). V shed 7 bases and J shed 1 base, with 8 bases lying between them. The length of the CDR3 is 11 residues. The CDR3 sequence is CSEDASYEQYF. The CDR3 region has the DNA TGCAGTGAGGACGCATCCTACGAGCAGTACTTC.